This is a list of T cell receptor beta chains from one sample in a study of cytomegalovirus exposure and HLA in healthy donors. Clones were sequenced by immunoSEQ multiplex PCR, and TCRdb holds only the in-frame ones, with some missing. The sample has 150,000 to 200,000 clones, about 70% seen once; the top ten hold less than 3.5%. The sequenced sample was PBMCs. Every receptor here comes from a woman between 35 and 50 years old in good health and CMV-seropositive. Both conserved end residues are part of each CDR3. A D gene is named only where the DNA matches it firmly. Clone sizes are given selectively: once, few, many, or a class where the clone is expanded.

>TRBJ2-3|TRBV9|TRBD2|NA
TGTGCCAGCAGCGACAGGACTAGCGGGGGGGCTCCGGATACGCAGTATTTT
CASSDRTSGGAPDTQYF
>TRBJ2-2|TRBV9|TRBD2|NA
TGTGCCAGCAGCGTCCCTCGACTAGCGGGGGGCACGAACACCGGGGAGCTGTTTTTT
CASSVPRLAGGTNTGELFF
>TRBJ2-5|TRBV4-3|TRBD2|NA
TGCGCCAGCAGCCCTGGGACTAGCGGGGGGGAAGAGACCCAGTACTTC
CASSPGTSGGEETQYF
>TRBJ2-5|TRBV5-6|NA|NA
TGTGCCAGCAGCTTGGTGGGGCAGGATGAAGAGACCCAGTACTTC
CASSLVGQDEETQYF
>TRBJ2-7|TRBV4-2|TRBD2|NA
TGTGCCAGCAGCCAAGGAACTAGCGGGGGTAAATACGAGCAGTACTTC
CASSQGTSGGKYEQYF
>TRBJ2-1|TRBV19|NA|once
TGTGCCAGTAGTATAGAGAATAACGGCTACAATGAGCAGTTCTTC
CASSIENNGYNEQFF
>TRBJ1-2|TRBV7-9|TRBD1|few
TGTGCCAGCAGCAGGAGACAGGGGAACGACTATGGCTACACCTTC
CASSRRQGNDYGYTF
>TRBJ1-5|TRBV11-2|NA|NA
TGTGCCAGCAGCTTAGATGGGGGAGGGGCTCAGCCCCAGCATTTT
CASSLDGGGAQPQHF
>TRBJ2-1|TRBV14|NA|NA
TGTGCCAGCAGCCGGTGGGGGGTCTCCACCTACAATGAGCAGTTCTTC
CASSRWGVSTYNEQFF
>TRBJ1-5|TRBV2|NA|NA
TGTGCCAGCAGTCCTCGCAGGGAACAGGAGCCCCAGCATTTT
CASSPRREQEPQHF